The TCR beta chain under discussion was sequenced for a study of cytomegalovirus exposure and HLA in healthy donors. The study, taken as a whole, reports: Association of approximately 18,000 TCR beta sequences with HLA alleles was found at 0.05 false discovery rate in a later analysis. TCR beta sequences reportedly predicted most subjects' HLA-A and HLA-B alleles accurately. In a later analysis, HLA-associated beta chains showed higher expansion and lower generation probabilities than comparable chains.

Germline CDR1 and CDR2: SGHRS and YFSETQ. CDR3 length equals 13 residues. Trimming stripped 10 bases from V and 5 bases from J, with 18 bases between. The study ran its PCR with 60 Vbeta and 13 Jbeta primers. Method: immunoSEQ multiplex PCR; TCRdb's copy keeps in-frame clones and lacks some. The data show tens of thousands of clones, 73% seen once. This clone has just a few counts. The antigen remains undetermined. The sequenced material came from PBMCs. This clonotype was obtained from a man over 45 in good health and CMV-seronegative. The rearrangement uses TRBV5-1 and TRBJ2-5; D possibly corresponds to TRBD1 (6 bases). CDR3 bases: TGCGCCTCAACGGCTGGGACAAGGGAGACCCAGTACTTC. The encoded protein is CASTAGTRETQYF.